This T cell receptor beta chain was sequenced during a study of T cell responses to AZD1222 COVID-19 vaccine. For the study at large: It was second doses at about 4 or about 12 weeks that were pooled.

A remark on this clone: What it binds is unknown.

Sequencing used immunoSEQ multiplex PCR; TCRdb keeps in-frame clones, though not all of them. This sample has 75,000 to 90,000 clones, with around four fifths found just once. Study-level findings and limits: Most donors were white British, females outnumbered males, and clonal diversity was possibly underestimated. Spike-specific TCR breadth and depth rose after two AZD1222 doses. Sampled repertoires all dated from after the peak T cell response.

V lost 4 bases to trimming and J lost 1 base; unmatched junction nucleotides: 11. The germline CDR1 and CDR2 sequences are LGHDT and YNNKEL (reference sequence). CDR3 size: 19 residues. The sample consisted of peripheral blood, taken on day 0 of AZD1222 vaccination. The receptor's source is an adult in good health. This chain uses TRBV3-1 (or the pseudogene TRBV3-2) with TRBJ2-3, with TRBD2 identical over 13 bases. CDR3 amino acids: CASSLGLAGAEWGTDTQYF. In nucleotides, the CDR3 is TGTGCCAGCAGCCTTGGACTAGCGGGAGCGGAGTGGGGCACAGATACGCAGTATTTT.